These 28 T cell receptor beta chains came from one sample sequenced in a study of radiation and T cells in renal cell carcinoma. Specified time point: blood 2 weeks post-SBRT. Treatment specified: 15 Gy SBRT to primary tumor, nephrectomy 4 weeks later. The table came from immunoSEQ multiplex PCR; TCRdb's copy has only in-frame clones and leaves some out. The sample consists of 100,000 to 150,000 clones, about 81% of them appearing once. The sequenced sample was blood, obtained from a patient whose treatment included radiotherapy and nephrectomy. The source is a woman aged 55-69 years with renal cell carcinoma.

The V gene is TRBV10-3, the J gene TRBJ2-5; a possible D gene is TRBD2 (5 bases). Per the germline V gene, CDR1 is ENHRY and CDR2 is SYGVKD. With 0 bases removed from V and 9 bases from J, the gap between germline ends came to 17 bases. The CDR3 spans 15 residues. The CDR3 sequence is CAISESRAATRSQYF. CDR3 coding DNA: TGTGCCATCAGTGAGTCTAGAGCGGCCACAAGGTCCCAGTACTTC.

The gene calls are TRBV27 and TRBJ1-1; D might be TRBD1 (6 bases). CDR1 is MNHEY and CDR2 is SMNVEV in the germline V gene (reference sequence). V was cut by 2 bases and J by 4 bases, with 17 bases left in between. This CDR3 region has 16 residues. The CDR3 reads CASSLRDIPPPTEAFF. CDR3 DNA: TGTGCCAGCAGTTTAAGGGACATACCACCCCCCACTGAAGCTTTCTTT.

The gene calls are TRBV5-4 and TRBJ1-1, with TRBD1 as a possible D gene (6 bases). Trimming took 3 bases from V and 11 from J, leaving 14 bases between them. Germline-derived CDR1 and CDR2 are SGHNT and YYREEE (reference sequence). This CDR3 has 12 amino acids. CDR3 sequence: CASSWGAFEAFF. The CDR3 nucleotides are TGTGCCAGCAGCTGGGGGGCTTTTGAGGCTTTCTTT. The full variable domain, its missing parts supplied by reference TRBV5-4 and TRBJ1-1, is ETGVTQSPTHLIKTRGQQVTLRCSSQSGHNTVSWYQQALGQGPQFIFQYYREEENGRGNFPPRFSGLQFPNYSSELNVNALELDDSALYLCASSWGAFEAFFGQGTRLTVV.

The chain has TRBV25-1 and TRBJ1-6; D possibly corresponds to TRBD1 (5 bases). The germline V gene has CDR1 MGHDK and CDR2 SYGVNS. The CDR3 length is 15 residues. Trimming took off 7 bases at V and 4 bases at J, with 14 bases between the two ends. CDR3 nucleotides: TGTGCCAGCACTATGGGGGTAGGGTATAATTCACCCCTCCACTTT. Encoded protein: CASTMGVGYNSPLHF.

CDR3 protein: CASSYRSDSFNQPQHF. The CDR3 DNA follows: TGTGCCAGCAGTTACCGCTCGGACAGTTTCAATCAGCCCCAGCATTTT. J is TRBJ1-5 and V is TRBV6-5; D may be TRBD1 (6 bases). V was clipped by 2 bases and J by 3 bases, with 14 bases between them. Per the germline V gene, CDR1 is MNHEY and CDR2 is SVGAGI. The CDR3 runs 16 residues.

Here the CDR3 reads CASSPRDNTNYGYTF. The DNA of the CDR3 is TGTGCCAGCTCACCTCGGGACAACACTAACTATGGCTACACCTTC. The rearrangement uses TRBV18 and TRBJ1-2, with D possibly TRBD1 on 6 matching bases. The CDR3 extends over 15 amino acids. Germline CDR1 KGHSH, CDR2 LQKENI. V was pared by 3 bases and J by 0 bases, with 11 bases between.

J is TRBJ1-5 and V is TRBV6-5; D possibly corresponds to TRBD1 (5 bases). Trimming shortened V by 2 bases and J by 5 bases, and 10 bases separated the two germline ends. CDR3 length: 14 amino acids. The germline V gene encodes CDR1 MNHEY and CDR2 SVGAGI. The CDR3 sequence is CASSYRQKDQPQHF. In nucleotides, the CDR3 is TGTGCCAGCAGTTACCGACAGAAAGATCAGCCCCAGCATTTT.

In regard to this clone: This may stem from a read error, because a much larger clone lies one nucleotide away. V usage is TRBV30 and J usage is TRBJ2-1, with D perhaps TRBD1 (6 bases). CDR1 is GTSNPN, CDR2 SVGIG, per germline (reference sequence). This CDR3 contains 15 residues. Trimming took 1 base from V and 3 from J, leaving 13 bases between them. The CDR3 is CAWSAQEGVYNEQFF. CDR3 DNA: TGTGCCTGGAGTGCACAAGAGGGGGTCTACAATGAGCAGTTCTTC.

The chain is built from TRBV19 and TRBJ2-7, with TRBD1 as a possible D gene (7 bases). From germline, CDR1 is LNHDA and CDR2 SQIVND (reference sequence). The V end lost 6 bases, the J end lost 3 bases, and 18 bases lay between the germline ends. The CDR3 runs 15 residues. The CDR3 DNA follows: TGTGCCAGTAGACCCTCCGGGGGACAGAGCTACGAGCAGTACTTC. This sequence encodes CASRPSGGQSYEQYF.

CDR3 sequence reads: CSVDGTGFSYTDTQYF. Here the CDR3 DNA reads TGCAGCGTTGACGGTACAGGTTTTTCTTACACAGATACGCAGTATTTT. The chain is built from TRBV29-1 and TRBJ2-3, with D tentatively TRBD1 (5 bases). CDR1 and CDR2 from the germline V gene are SQVTM and ANQGSEA. CDR3 size: 16 residues. V was cut by 3 bases and J by 2 bases, with 18 bases left in between.

The V gene is TRBV29-1, the J gene TRBJ1-2, with D possibly TRBD1 on 6 matching bases. The CDR3 loop spans 14 amino acids. Germline CDR1 is SQVTM and CDR2 is ANQGSEA. V lost 4 bases and J lost 8, with 20 bases in between. CDR3 residues: CSVAGGDTSRGYTF. The CDR3 DNA follows: TGCAGCGTTGCCGGGGGGGACACTTCTCGGGGCTACACCTTC.

This sequence joins TRBV4-1 and TRBJ2-7; 8 bases are a match to TRBD1. The CDR3 extends over 17 amino acids. V lost 0 bases to trimming and J lost 4 bases; unmatched junction nucleotides: 11. Germline CDR1 and CDR2: MGHRA and YSYEKL. The DNA for the CDR3 is TGCGCCAGCAGCCAAGAGGGGAAGGGGACAGGCTTTTACGAGCAGTACTTC. It codes for CASSQEGKGTGFYEQYF.

The chain uses TRBV7-2 and TRBJ1-5; maybe TRBD1 (6 bases). CDR3 length equals 15 residues. Trimming left V 5 bases short and J 2 bases short, with 13 bases between. From germline, CDR1 is SGHTA and CDR2 FQGNSA. For the CDR3, the DNA is TGTGCCAGCAGCCGGGGGGGGCCTGGCAATCAGCCCCAGCATTTT. Its translation is CASSRGGPGNQPQHF.

This clone was observed a handful of times. The chain employs TRBV7-6 and TRBJ1-1; no clear D gene. The CDR3 contains 12 residues. The germline V gene has CDR1 SGHVS and CDR2 FNYEAQ. V was clipped by 5 bases and J by 10 bases, with 14 bases between them. The DNA for the CDR3 is TGTGCCAGCAGCCCTATGAGATCTGGAGCTTTCTTT. Residues: CASSPMRSGAFF.

The chain couples TRBV7-9 to TRBJ1-5; D is unclear. Trimming cost V 4 bases and J 11 bases, with 21 bases left between them. There are 15 residues in the CDR3. Per the germline V gene, CDR1 is SEHNR and CDR2 is FQNEAQ (reference sequence). The CDR3 reads CASSSPGDTFPTQHF. As DNA, the CDR3 is TGTGCCAGCAGCTCACCTGGAGACACGTTTCCAACCCAGCATTTT.

V and J are TRBV19 and TRBJ2-1, with D perhaps TRBD2 (6 bases). The ends were cut back, 4 bases at V and 13 bases at J, with 11 bases in the middle. From germline, CDR1 is LNHDA and CDR2 SQIVND (reference sequence). This CDR3 region has 11 residues. CDR3 sequence: CASSKTGTQFF. DNA of the CDR3: TGTGCCAGTAGTAAGACCGGGACTCAGTTCTTC.

The chain combines TRBV19 with TRBJ2-3; D is possibly TRBD2 (6 bases). Trimming took off 3 bases at V and 6 bases at J, with 16 bases between the two ends. The CDR3 runs 15 residues. CDR1 and CDR2 (germline): LNHDA, SQIVND (reference sequence). CDR3 nucleotide sequence: TGTGCCAGTAGTATGGGGACTCATCTAAGGGATACGCAGTATTTT. It translates to CASSMGTHLRDTQYF.

The chain joins TRBV5-1 to TRBJ2-7; D ambiguous. V lost 0 bases and J lost 0, with 4 bases in between. The length of the CDR3 is 13 residues. Germline loops: CDR1 SGHRS, CDR2 YFSETQ. CDR3 sequence reads: CASSLDPSYEQYF. Written as DNA, the CDR3 is TGCGCCAGCAGCTTGGACCCCTCCTACGAGCAGTACTTC. The full variable domain, with the rest looked up from reference TRBV5-1 and TRBJ2-7, is KAGVTQTPRYLIKTRGQQVTLSCSPISGHRSVSWYQQTPGQGLQFLFEYFSETQRNKGNFPGRFSGRQFSNSRSEMNVSTLELGDSALYLCASSLDPSYEQYFGPGTRLTVT.

The genes are TRBV30 and TRBJ2-2, with TRBD2 matching 7 bases. CDR1 and CDR2 from the germline V gene are GTSNPN and SVGIG (reference sequence). V lost 2 bases and J lost 1; bases outside the gene matches: 4. The CDR3 contains 15 residues. CDR3 sequence (DNA): TGTGCCTGGAGTCTTAAGCGGGGGAACACCGGGGAGCTGTTTTTT. This encodes CAWSLKRGNTGELFF.

The rearrangement links TRBV27 to TRBJ2-1; TRBD2 matches 12 bases. CDR1 is MNHEY and CDR2 is SMNVEV in the germline V gene (reference sequence). The junction had 3 bases not matched to a gene; V was cut back by 3 bases and J by 9 bases. The CDR3 runs to 14 residues. The CDR3 loop is CASSFRLAGVEQFF. CDR3 bases: TGTGCCAGCAGTTTTAGACTAGCGGGAGTTGAGCAGTTCTTC.

The chain links TRBV5-1 to TRBJ2-7, with unresolved D. The CDR3 has 14 amino acids. Per germline, CDR1 SGHRS and CDR2 YFSETQ. Trimming shortened V by 0 bases and J by 2 bases, and 9 bases separated the two germline ends. CDR3 amino acids: CASSLEQSPYEQYF. The CDR3 nucleotides are TGCGCCAGCAGCTTGGAGCAGAGCCCCTACGAGCAGTACTTC.

Comments on this clone: Different DNA sequences within this sample yield the same CDR3. This chain joins TRBV6-1 and TRBJ1-5; 9 bases are a match to TRBD1. CDR3 size: 14 residues. Germline trimming cut 6 bases from V and 4 bases from J; bases unmatched to any gene: 4. Per germline, CDR1 MNHNS and CDR2 SASEGT. The CDR3 DNA follows: TGTGCCAGCAGCGAGACAGGGGGGAATCAGCCCCAGCATTTT. It specifies CASSETGGNQPQHF.

J is TRBJ1-2 and V is TRBV28; D not certain. Trimming stripped 8 bases from V and 8 bases from J, with 12 bases between. This CDR3 is built from 11 residues. Germline lookup yields CDR1 MDHEN and CDR2 SYDVKM. The CDR3 DNA reads TGTGCCAGCCAATTTGCGGGCGGCTACACCTTC. It is translated as CASQFAGGYTF.

The rearrangement joins TRBV7-9 to TRBJ1-5; the D is unclear. This CDR3 is 14 amino acids long. Trimming cost V 5 bases and J 4 bases, with 12 bases left between them. Germline V gene sequence: CDR1 SEHNR, CDR2 FQNEAQ (reference sequence). The CDR3 bases are TGTGCCAGCAGCCGAGACATCGGAAATCAGCCCCAGCATTTT. Translated, it gives CASSRDIGNQPQHF.

This chain uses TRBV19 with TRBJ1-5; possible D gene TRBD1, 5 bases. Germline CDR1 reads LNHDA; CDR2 reads SQIVND (reference sequence). The CDR3 loop spans 14 amino acids. The V end lost 5 bases, the J end lost 3 bases, and 11 bases lay between the germline ends. CDR3: CASSSGRDNQPQHF. The CDR3 coding sequence is TGTGCCAGTAGTTCAGGGAGGGACAATCAGCCCCAGCATTTT.

This chain uses TRBV5-6 with TRBJ2-7, with 9 positions matching TRBD1. V shed 3 bases and J 4 bases; nucleotides not matched to a gene: 14. CDR1 is SGHDT and CDR2 is YYEEEE in the germline V gene. There are 17 residues in the CDR3. CDR3 sequence (DNA): TGTGCCAGCAGCTGGTCCGGGACAGGGAAGAGAACTTACGAGCAGTACTTC. This encodes CASSWSGTGKRTYEQYF.

The chain has TRBV27 and TRBJ1-1; 7 bases are shared with TRBD1. After removal of 0 bases from V and 0 bases from J, the junction contained 1 base not matched to a gene. The CDR3 loop spans 15 amino acids. CDR1 and CDR2 from the germline V gene are MNHEY and SMNVEV (reference sequence). The CDR3: CASSLSQGVNTEAFF. The CDR3 DNA follows: TGTGCCAGCAGTTTATCGCAGGGGGTGAACACTGAAGCTTTCTTT.

This clone has just one count. V and J are TRBV6-5 and TRBJ2-5, with D perhaps TRBD2 (6 bases). Between the trimmed V and J ends, which lost 4 bases and 6 bases, there was a span of 21 bases. The CDR3 length is 16 residues. Germline V CDR1 and CDR2: MNHEY, SVGAGI. CDR3 in DNA: TGTGCCAGCAGTTCCCAAGGCGGGGAGGCGAAAAAGACCCAGTACTTC. This sequence encodes CASSSQGGEAKKTQYF.